In its sample, the clone carrying this T cell receptor (beta chain) was seen many times. Its target is not known. Libraries of TCR beta came from quantitative 5'-RACE with molecular barcodes. MiXCR, run by TCRdb on the 5' RACE reads, gives a single entry per CDR3 protein. Here the sample spans around 140,000 distinct CDR3 sequences, over 9.5% being singletons. The data stem from a study of CD8 T cells in ankylosing spondylitis. Whole-study findings and limits: In peripheral blood, disease-linked CD8+ clones occurred at relatively low frequencies. Matched ankylosing spondylitis synovial fluid reportedly showed significant enrichment of disease-linked clones. Ankylosing spondylitis blood appeared to be characterized by a TCR beta motif of roughly eight highly homologous variants.

Looked up from germline, CDR1 is MNHNS and CDR2 is SASEGT. This CDR3 is 16 amino acids long. With 6 bases clipped from V and 2 bases from J, the junction kept 6 bases outside the gene matches. The sequence came from a female donor with ankylosing spondylitis or in good health (not recorded which). Sequenced: blood, either unsorted or a sorted T cell fraction (not recorded which). The rearrangement links TRBV6-1 to TRBJ2-2, with 10 bases that match TRBD2. DNA of the CDR3: TGTGCCAGCAGCCGGACTAGCGGATCTAACACCGGGGAGCTGTTTTTT. Amino acid sequence: CASSRTSGSNTGELFF.